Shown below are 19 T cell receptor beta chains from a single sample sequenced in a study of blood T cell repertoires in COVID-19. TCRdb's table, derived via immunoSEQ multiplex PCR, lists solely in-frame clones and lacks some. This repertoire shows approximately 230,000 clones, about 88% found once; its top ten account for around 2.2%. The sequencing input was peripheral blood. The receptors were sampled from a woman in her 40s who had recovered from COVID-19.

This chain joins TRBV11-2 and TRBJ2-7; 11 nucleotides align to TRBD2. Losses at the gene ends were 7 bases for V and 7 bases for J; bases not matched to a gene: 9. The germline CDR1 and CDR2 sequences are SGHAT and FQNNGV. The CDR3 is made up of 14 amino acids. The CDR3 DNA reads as TGTGCCAGCACCGTACTAGCGGGGGTGGGTGAGCAGTACTTC. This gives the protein CASTVLAGVGEQYF.

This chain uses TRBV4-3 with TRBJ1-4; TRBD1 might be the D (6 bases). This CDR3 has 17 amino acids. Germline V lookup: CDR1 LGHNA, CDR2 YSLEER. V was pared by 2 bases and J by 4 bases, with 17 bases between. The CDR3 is CASSQNTRQEYNEKLFF. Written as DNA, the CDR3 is TGCGCCAGCAGCCAAAATACGCGACAGGAGTATAATGAAAAACTGTTTTTT.

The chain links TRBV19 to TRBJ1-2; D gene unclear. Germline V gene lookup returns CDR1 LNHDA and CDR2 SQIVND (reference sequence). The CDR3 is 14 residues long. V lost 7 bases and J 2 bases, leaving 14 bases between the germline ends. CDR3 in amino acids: CASIRSGMNYGYTF. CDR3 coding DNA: TGTGCCAGTATTAGGTCGGGGATGAACTATGGCTACACCTTC.

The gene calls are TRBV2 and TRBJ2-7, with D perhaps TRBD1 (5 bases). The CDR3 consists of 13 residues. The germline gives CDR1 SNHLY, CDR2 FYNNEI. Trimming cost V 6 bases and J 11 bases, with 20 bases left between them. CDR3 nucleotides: TGTGCCAGCAGAGGAAAATTAACGACAGCTAAGTACTTC. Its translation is CASRGKLTTAKYF. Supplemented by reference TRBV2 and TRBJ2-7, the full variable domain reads EPEVTQTPSHQVTQMGQEVILRCVPISNHLYFYWYRQILGQKVEFLVSFYNNEISEKSEIFDDQFSVERPDGSNFTLKIRSTKLEDSAMYFCASRGKLTTAKYFGPGTRLTVT.

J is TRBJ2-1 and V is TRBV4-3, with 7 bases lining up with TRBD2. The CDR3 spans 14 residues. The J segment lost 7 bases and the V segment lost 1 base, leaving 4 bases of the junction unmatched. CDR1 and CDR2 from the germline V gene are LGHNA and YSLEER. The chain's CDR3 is CASSQGGSTNEQFF. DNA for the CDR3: TGCGCCAGCAGCCAAGGCGGGAGTACGAATGAGCAGTTCTTC.

The CDR3: CASSFGTGGNSPLHF. The CDR3 DNA is TGTGCCAGCAGCTTCGGGACAGGAGGGAATTCACCCCTCCACTTT. V and J are TRBV7-6 and TRBJ1-6; 8 nucleotides match TRBD1. V trimming: 3 bases; J trimming: 7 bases; junction bases outside the gene matches: 5. Looked up from germline, CDR1 is SGHVS and CDR2 is FNYEAQ. CDR3 length equals 15 residues.

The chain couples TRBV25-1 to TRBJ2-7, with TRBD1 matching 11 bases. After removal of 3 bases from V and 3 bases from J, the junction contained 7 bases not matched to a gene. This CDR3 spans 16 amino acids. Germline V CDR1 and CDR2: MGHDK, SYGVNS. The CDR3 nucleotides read TGTGCCAGCAGTGAGCCCCGGGACAGGGGGGGCTACGAGCAGTACTTC. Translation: CASSEPRDRGGYEQYF.

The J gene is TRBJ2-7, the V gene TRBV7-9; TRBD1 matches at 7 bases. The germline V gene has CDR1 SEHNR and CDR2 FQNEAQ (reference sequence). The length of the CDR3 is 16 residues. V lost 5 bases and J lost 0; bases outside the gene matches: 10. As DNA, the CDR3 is TGTGCCAGCAGCCCCCCCCCGGACAGGAGCTCCTACGAGCAGTACTTC. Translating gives CASSPPPDRSSYEQYF.

This CDR3 reads CASSPPGLAGPTDTQYF. CDR3 DNA: TGCGCCAGCAGCCCGCCGGGACTAGCGGGACCCACAGATACGCAGTATTTT. The chain uses TRBV5-1 and TRBJ2-3, with 13 positions matching TRBD2. The CDR3 covers 17 residues. Per the germline V gene, CDR1 is SGHRS and CDR2 is YFSETQ. The J segment lost 2 bases and the V segment lost 4 bases, leaving 7 bases of the junction unmatched.

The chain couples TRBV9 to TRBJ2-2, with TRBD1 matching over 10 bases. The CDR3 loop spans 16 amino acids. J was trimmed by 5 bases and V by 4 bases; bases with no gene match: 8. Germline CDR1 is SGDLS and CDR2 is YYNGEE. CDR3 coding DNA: TGTGCCAGCAGCTCCCGGACAGGGGGAGGGACCGGGGAGCTGTTTTTT. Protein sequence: CASSSRTGGGTGELFF. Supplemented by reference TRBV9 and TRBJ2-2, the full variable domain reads DSGVTQTPKHLITATGQRVTLRCSPRSGDLSVYWYQQSLDQGLQFLIQYYNGEERAKGNILERFSAQQFPDLHSELNLSSLELGDSALYFCASSSRTGGGTGELFFGEGSRLTVL.

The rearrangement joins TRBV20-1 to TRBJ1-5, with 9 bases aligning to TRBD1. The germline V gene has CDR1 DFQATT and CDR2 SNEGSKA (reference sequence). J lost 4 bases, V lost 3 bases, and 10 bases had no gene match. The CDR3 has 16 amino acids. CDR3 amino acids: CSASGMGTGNNQPQHF. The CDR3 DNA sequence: TGCAGTGCTAGTGGGATGGGGACAGGGAATAATCAGCCCCAGCATTTT.

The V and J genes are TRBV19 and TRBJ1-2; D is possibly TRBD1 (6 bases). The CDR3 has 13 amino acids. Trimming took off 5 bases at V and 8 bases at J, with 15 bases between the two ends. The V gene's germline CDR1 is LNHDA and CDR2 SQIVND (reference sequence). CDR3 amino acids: CASSLPTGRGYTF. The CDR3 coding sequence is TGTGCCAGTAGTCTCCCGACAGGCAGGGGCTACACCTTC. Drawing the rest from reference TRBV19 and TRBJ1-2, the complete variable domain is DGGITQSPKYLFRKEGQNVTLSCEQNLNHDAMYWYRQDPGQGLRLIYYSQIVNDFQKGDIAEGYSVSREKKESFPLTVTSAQKNPTAFYLCASSLPTGRGYTFGSGTRLTVV.

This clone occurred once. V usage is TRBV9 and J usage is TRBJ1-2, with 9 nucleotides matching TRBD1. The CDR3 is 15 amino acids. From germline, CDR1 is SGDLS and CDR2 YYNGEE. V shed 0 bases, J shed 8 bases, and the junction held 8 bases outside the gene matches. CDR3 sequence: CASSVGQGGTAGYTF. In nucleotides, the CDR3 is TGTGCCAGCAGCGTAGGACAGGGGGGTACGGCCGGCTACACCTTC.

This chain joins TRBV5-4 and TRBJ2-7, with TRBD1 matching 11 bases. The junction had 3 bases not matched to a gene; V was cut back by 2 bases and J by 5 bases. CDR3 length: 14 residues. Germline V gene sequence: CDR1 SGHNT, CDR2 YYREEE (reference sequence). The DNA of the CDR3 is TGTGCCAGCAGCTTCCGGACAGGGGGCGACGAGCAGTACTTC. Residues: CASSFRTGGDEQYF.

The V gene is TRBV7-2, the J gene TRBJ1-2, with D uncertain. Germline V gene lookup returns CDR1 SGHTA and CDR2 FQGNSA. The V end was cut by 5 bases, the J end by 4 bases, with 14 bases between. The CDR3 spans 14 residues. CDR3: CASSAVGVPYGYTF. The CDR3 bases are TGTGCCAGCAGCGCAGTCGGGGTTCCCTATGGCTACACCTTC.

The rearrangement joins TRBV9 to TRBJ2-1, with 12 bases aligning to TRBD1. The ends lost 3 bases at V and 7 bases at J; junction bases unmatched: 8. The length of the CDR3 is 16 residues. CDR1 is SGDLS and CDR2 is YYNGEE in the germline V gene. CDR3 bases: TGTGCCAGCAGCGCTCGGGGGACAGGGGGCTGGAATGAGCAGTTCTTC. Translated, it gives CASSARGTGGWNEQFF.

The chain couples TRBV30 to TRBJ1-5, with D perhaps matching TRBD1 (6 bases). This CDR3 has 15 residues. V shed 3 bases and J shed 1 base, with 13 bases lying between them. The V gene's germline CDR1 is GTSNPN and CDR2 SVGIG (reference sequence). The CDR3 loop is CAWSEQGGSNQPQHF. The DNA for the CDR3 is TGTGCCTGGAGCGAACAGGGAGGGAGCAATCAGCCCCAGCATTTT.

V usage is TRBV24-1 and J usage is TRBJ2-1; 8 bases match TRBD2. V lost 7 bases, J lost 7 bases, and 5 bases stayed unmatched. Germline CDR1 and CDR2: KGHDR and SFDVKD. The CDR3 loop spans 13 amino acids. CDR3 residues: CATSQSSGNEQFF. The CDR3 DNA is TGTGCCACCAGCCAATCTAGCGGGAATGAGCAGTTCTTC.

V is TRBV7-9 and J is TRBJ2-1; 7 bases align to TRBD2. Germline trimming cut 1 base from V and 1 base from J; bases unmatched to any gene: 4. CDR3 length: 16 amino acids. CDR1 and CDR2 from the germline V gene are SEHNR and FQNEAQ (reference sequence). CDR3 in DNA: TGTGCCAGCAGCTTAGGGGACGGGAGGTCCTACAATGAGCAGTTCTTC. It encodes CASSLGDGRSYNEQFF.